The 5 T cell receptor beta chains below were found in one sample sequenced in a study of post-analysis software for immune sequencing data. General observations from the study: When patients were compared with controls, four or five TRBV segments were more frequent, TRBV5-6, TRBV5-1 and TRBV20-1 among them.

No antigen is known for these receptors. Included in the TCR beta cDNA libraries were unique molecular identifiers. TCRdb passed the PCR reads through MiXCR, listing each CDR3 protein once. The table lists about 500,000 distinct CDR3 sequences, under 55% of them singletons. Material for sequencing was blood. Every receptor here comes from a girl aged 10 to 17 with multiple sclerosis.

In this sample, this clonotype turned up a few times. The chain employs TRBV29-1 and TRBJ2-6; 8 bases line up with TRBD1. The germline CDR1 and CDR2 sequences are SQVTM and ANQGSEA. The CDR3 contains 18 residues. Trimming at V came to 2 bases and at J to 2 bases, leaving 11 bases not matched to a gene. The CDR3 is CSVESVVQGAPGANVLTF. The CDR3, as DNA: TGCAGCGTTGAATCGGTGGTGCAGGGGGCTCCTGGGGCCAACGTCCTGACTTTC.

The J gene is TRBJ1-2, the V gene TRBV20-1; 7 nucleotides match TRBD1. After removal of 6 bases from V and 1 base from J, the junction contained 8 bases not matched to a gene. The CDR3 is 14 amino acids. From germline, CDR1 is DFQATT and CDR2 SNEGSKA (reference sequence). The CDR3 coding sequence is TGCAGTGCCTCGACGGACAGGTTTAACTATGGCTACACCTTC. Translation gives CSASTDRFNYGYTF.

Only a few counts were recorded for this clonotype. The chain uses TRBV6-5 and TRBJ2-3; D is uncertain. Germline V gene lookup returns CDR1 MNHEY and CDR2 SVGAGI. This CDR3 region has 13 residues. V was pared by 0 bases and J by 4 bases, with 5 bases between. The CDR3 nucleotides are TGTGCCAGCAGTTACTCTTATGCAGATACGCAGTATTTT. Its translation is CASSYSYADTQYF.

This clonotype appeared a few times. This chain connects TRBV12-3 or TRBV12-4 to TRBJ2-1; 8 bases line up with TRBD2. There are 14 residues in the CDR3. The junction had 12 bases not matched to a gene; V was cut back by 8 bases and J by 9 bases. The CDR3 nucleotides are TGTGCCAGCCCCCAGGGACTAGATAGGGGTGAGCAGTTCTTC. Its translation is CASPQGLDRGEQFF.

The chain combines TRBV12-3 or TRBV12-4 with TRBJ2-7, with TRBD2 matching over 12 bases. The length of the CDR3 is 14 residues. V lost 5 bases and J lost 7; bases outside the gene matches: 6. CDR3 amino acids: CASSETSGRVEQYF. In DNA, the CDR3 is TGTGCCAGCAGTGAGACTAGCGGGAGAGTTGAGCAGTACTTC.